Presented here are 18 T cell receptor beta chains from one specimen sequenced in a study of T cell changes during pregnancy in multiple sclerosis. Produced via immunoSEQ multiplex PCR; TCRdb's table is partial and in-frame only. Of tens of thousands of clones in the sample, under 95% were seen once. The sequencing used CD8+ T cells from peripheral blood mononuclear cells, collected before pregnancy. The receptor set was obtained from a female donor with multiple sclerosis, enrolled in a pregnancy study.

The genes are TRBV7-9 and TRBJ1-1; weak D call: TRBD1 (5 bases). Germline V CDR1 and CDR2: SEHNR, FQNEAQ (reference sequence). The CDR3 totals 15 residues. V dropped 10 bases and J dropped 1 base, with 19 bases sitting between them. DNA for the CDR3: TGTGCCACCGACTCCGACGGGACTCCGAACACTGAAGCTTTCTTT. Protein sequence: CATDSDGTPNTEAFF.

The chain couples TRBV6-6 to TRBJ1-2, with TRBD1 matching over 8 bases. This CDR3 contains 12 residues. Per germline, CDR1 MNHNY and CDR2 SVGAGI (reference sequence). Trimming removed 6 bases from V and 8 bases from J; junction bases left unmatched: 5. The CDR3 coding sequence is TGTGCCAGCAGCGCGACAGGGGTAGGCTACACCTTC. Residues: CASSATGVGYTF.

The V gene is TRBV6-6, the J gene TRBJ1-2; 9 bases map to TRBD1. This CDR3 is 14 amino acids long. Germline V gene lookup returns CDR1 MNHNY and CDR2 SVGAGI (reference sequence). Trimming took 4 bases from V and 8 from J; bases not matched to a gene: 8. The DNA of the CDR3 is TGTGCCAGCAGTTCACAGGGGGCAGGGAGGGGCTACACCTTC. Protein sequence: CASSSQGAGRGYTF.

This chain connects TRBV29-1 to TRBJ2-7, with a tentative D call TRBD2 (6 bases). The germline gives CDR1 SQVTM, CDR2 ANQGSEA. The V and J ends lost 4 bases and 3 bases respectively, with 10 bases between them. This CDR3 has 12 amino acids. The CDR3 is CSVVGGLYEQYF. The CDR3 DNA follows: TGCAGCGTTGTGGGGGGTCTCTACGAGCAGTACTTC.

CDR3 loop: CASSFFPGTGGDEQYF. Written as DNA, the CDR3 is TGTGCCAGCAGCTTCTTTCCCGGGACAGGGGGAGACGAGCAGTACTTC. The genes are TRBV5-4 and TRBJ2-7; 11 nucleotides agree with TRBD1. Germline CDR1 and CDR2: SGHNT and YYREEE (reference sequence). There are 16 residues in the CDR3. V lost 2 bases, J lost 5 bases, and 9 bases stayed unmatched.

This clone was observed a single time. This chain joins TRBV6-5 and TRBJ2-1; 8 bases match TRBD2. Germline CDR1 reads MNHEY; CDR2 reads SVGAGI. V dropped 4 bases and J dropped 4; count of bases not matched to a gene: 6. The CDR3 has 15 residues. This CDR3 reads CASSLAGSGYNEQFF. The DNA of the CDR3 is TGTGCCAGCAGTTTAGCGGGGAGTGGTTACAATGAGCAGTTCTTC.

The chain joins TRBV7-2 to TRBJ1-2, with D possibly TRBD1 on 5 matching bases. Germline CDR1 reads SGHTA; CDR2 reads FQGNSA. CDR3 length: 14 amino acids. The V end lost 10 bases, the J end lost 0 bases, and 15 bases lay between the germline ends. CDR3 DNA sequence: TGTGCCACCCAACCCCAGGGAACTAACTATGGCTACACCTTC. This translates into CATQPQGTNYGYTF.

The CDR3 loop is CASSLVGQGNYGYTF. In nucleotides, the CDR3 is TGTGCCAGCAGCTTAGTGGGACAGGGGAACTATGGCTACACCTTC. This chain uses TRBV7-2 with TRBJ1-2, with TRBD1 identical over 10 bases. V shed 1 base, J shed 2 bases, and the junction held 1 base outside the gene matches. Germline loops: CDR1 SGHTA, CDR2 FQGNSA. The CDR3 totals 15 residues.

V gene TRBV4-1 combines with J gene TRBJ2-7, with a weak D call TRBD2 (6 bases). There are 13 residues in the CDR3. Trimming took off 1 base at V and 7 bases at J, with 11 bases between the two ends. Looked up from germline, CDR1 is MGHRA and CDR2 is YSYEKL. CDR3 loop: CASSQGEGREQYF. The CDR3 coding sequence is TGCGCCAGCAGCCAAGGAGAGGGGAGGGAGCAGTACTTC.

The rearrangement uses TRBV2 and TRBJ2-4, with 8 bases that match TRBD1. The CDR3 has 15 residues. Germline-derived CDR1 and CDR2 are SNHLY and FYNNEI. Trimming cost V 6 bases and J 8 bases; bases outside gene matches: 12. As DNA, the CDR3 is TGTGCCAGCAGCTCTTTAGACAGGGGCATCTACATTCAGTACTTC. Translating gives CASSSLDRGIYIQYF.

The rearrangement uses TRBV19 and TRBJ2-1; 9 nucleotides match TRBD1. Unmatched junction bases numbered 4, after V lost 5 bases and J lost 5 bases. The germline CDR1 and CDR2 sequences are LNHDA and SQIVND (reference sequence). The CDR3 sequence is 14 residues long. This CDR3 reads CASSLGQGHNEQFF. The CDR3, as DNA: TGTGCCAGTAGTTTGGGACAGGGCCACAATGAGCAGTTCTTC.

The rearrangement joins TRBV29-1 to TRBJ1-2, with D unresolved. This CDR3 has 11 residues. Trimming stripped 5 bases from V and 2 bases from J, with 6 bases between. In germline, CDR1 is SQVTM, CDR2 ANQGSEA. CDR3 sequence (DNA): TGCAGCGTTTCCGGGAACTATGGCTACACCTTC. Its translation is CSVSGNYGYTF.

This clone was seen only once. The chain recombines TRBV19 with TRBJ1-1; D gene uncertain. The CDR3 covers 13 residues. With 6 bases removed from V and 1 base from J, the gap between germline ends came to 9 bases. Germline CDR1 reads LNHDA; CDR2 reads SQIVND (reference sequence). This chain's CDR3 is CASSHRENTEAFF. In nucleotides, the CDR3 is TGTGCCAGTAGCCACCGGGAGAACACTGAAGCTTTCTTT. Supplemented by reference TRBV19 and TRBJ1-1, the full variable domain reads DGGITQSPKYLFRKEGQNVTLSCEQNLNHDAMYWYRQDPGQGLRLIYYSQIVNDFQKGDIAEGYSVSREKKESFPLTVTSAQKNPTAFYLCASSHRENTEAFFGQGTRLTVV.

This rearrangement joins TRBV19 to TRBJ1-6; possible D gene TRBD1, 5 bases. CDR3 length equals 20 residues. Germline V lookup: CDR1 LNHDA, CDR2 SQIVND (reference sequence). V shed 4 bases and J shed 4 bases, with 26 bases lying between them. In DNA form, the CDR3 reads TGTGCCAGTAGTAGGCCGACAGATCCGATCAAAACCTTTTATAATTCACCCCTCCACTTT. Translating it yields CASSRPTDPIKTFYNSPLHF.

The gene calls are TRBV2 and TRBJ2-3; TRBD2 agrees at 7 bases. The germline V gene has CDR1 SNHLY and CDR2 FYNNEI. Trimming at V came to 5 bases and at J to 4 bases, leaving 3 bases not matched to a gene. The CDR3 loop spans 13 amino acids. The CDR3 sequence is CASSPGGSDTQYF. The CDR3 nucleotides are TGTGCCAGCAGTCCGGGGGGTTCAGATACGCAGTATTTT.

The CDR3 loop reads CASSVSGTASYEQYF. CDR3 bases: TGTGCCAGCAGCGTATCCGGGACAGCTTCCTACGAGCAGTACTTC. This rearrangement joins TRBV7-9 to TRBJ2-7; 7 bases fit TRBD1. The CDR3 spans 15 residues. The germline gives CDR1 SEHNR, CDR2 FQNEAQ (reference sequence). Trimming removed 5 bases from V and 1 base from J; junction bases left unmatched: 8.

V usage is TRBV5-4 and J usage is TRBJ1-1; TRBD1 matches at 8 bases. This CDR3 spans 14 amino acids. Germline values: CDR1 SGHNT, CDR2 YYREEE (reference sequence). J was trimmed by 4 bases and V by 0 bases; bases with no gene match: 2. CDR3 coding DNA: TGTGCCAGCAGCTTGGAACAGGGGGTCACTGAAGCTTTCTTT. Translating gives CASSLEQGVTEAFF.

The chain employs TRBV2 and TRBJ2-1; possible D gene TRBD1, 6 bases. This CDR3 region has 16 residues. In germline, CDR1 is SNHLY, CDR2 FYNNEI. Trimming left V 0 bases short and J 4 bases short, with 13 bases between. As DNA, the CDR3 is TGTGCCAGCAGTGAAGCGGGGGCAGGGCGATACAATGAGCAGTTCTTC. As protein: CASSEAGAGRYNEQFF.